This note documents a single TCR beta chain sequence. Its specificity is not known. Carried by the TCR beta cDNA libraries were unique molecular identifiers. Input of roughly 0.85 to 11 million T cells yielded around 500,000 cDNA molecules. TCRdb reanalysed the PCR reads using MiXCR and keeps one entry per CDR3 protein. The sample records some 690,000 distinct CDR3 sequences, just under 30% being singletons. The data originate from a study of post-analysis software for immune sequencing data. This CDR3 contains 18 residues. Germline V lookup: CDR1 SGHRS, CDR2 YFSETQ. J was trimmed by 3 bases and V by 0 bases; bases with no gene match: 9. Regarding the study as a whole: Among multiple sclerosis patients, normalized Chao1 diversity was significantly below that of controls. In patients, TRBV5-6, TRBV5-1 and TRBV20-1 belonged to five or six TRBV segments found more frequently than in controls.

The material sequenced was blood. This chain joins TRBV5-1 and TRBJ2-3; TRBD2 matches 11 bases. The source is a girl between 10 and 17 years old with multiple sclerosis. In nucleotides, the CDR3 is TGCGCCAGCAGCTTGGCCAGTAGACTAGCGGGGAGTACAGATACGCAGTATTTT. It specifies CASSLASRLAGSTDTQYF.